A selection of T cell receptor beta chains follows, all from one sample in a study of T cell responses to AZD1222 COVID-19 vaccine. Only in-frame clones appear in the TCRdb table, and some are missing; sequencing was by immunoSEQ multiplex PCR. The profile shows about 60,000 clones, over 65% of them singletons. The sample consisted of peripheral blood, taken 28 days after the second AZD1222 dose. Receptor source: an adult who received the AZD1222 COVID-19 vaccine. Each CDR3 is given with its conserved first and last residue. A D gene is named only where the DNA matches it firmly. A row's size may be missing; if present it is once, few, many or a size class.

TRBJ2-1,TRBV6-5,NA,TRBD2,TGTGCCAGCAGTCGAACCGGGACTAGTGACAATGAGCAGTTCTTC,CASSRTGTSDNEQFF
TRBJ1-4,TRBV12-2,few,NA,TGTGCAAGTCGCTTAGCGTTAGCAGGGGGTAATGAAAAACTGTTTTTT,CASRLALAGGNEKLFF
TRBJ2-7,TRBV13,NA,NA,TGTGCCAGCAGCCTCGCATACGAGCAGTACTTC,CASSLAYEQYF
TRBJ2-7,TRBV7-2,NA,NA,TGTGCCAGCAGCTCTTCGGGGAGCTCCTACGAGCAGTACTTC,CASSSSGSSYEQYF
TRBJ1-2,TRBV19,NA,NA,TGTGCCAGTAGTATTACAGGACGGGCGCCCGGCTACACCTTC,CASSITGRAPGYTF
TRBJ1-4,TRBV2,once,NA,TGTGCCAGCAGTGTGGTGGGGGGCCCTCAACCTGGAGAAAAACTGTTTTTT,CASSVVGGPQPGEKLFF
TRBJ2-1,TRBV7-8,NA,TRBD2,TGTGCCAGCAGCTTCCCAGGACTAGCGGGGGGCTACAATGAGCAGTTCTTC,CASSFPGLAGGYNEQFF
TRBJ2-1,TRBV19,NA,TRBD2,TGTGCCAGTAGCTTACGGACTAGCGGGGGGGGCTCCTACAATGAGCAGTTCTTC,CASSLRTSGGGSYNEQFF
TRBJ1-1,TRBV5-1,NA,TRBD1,TGCGCCAGCAGCTCGACAGGGTACACTGAAGCTTTCTTT,CASSSTGYTEAFF
TRBJ1-1,TRBV30,NA,NA,TGTGCCTGGAGTACGTTAGGGAACACTGAAGCTTTCTTT,CAWSTLGNTEAFF
TRBJ1-1,TRBV7-9,NA,NA,TGTGCCAGCAGCTTAGTCGGGGGCGGAAGGAACACTGAAGCTTTCTTT,CASSLVGGGRNTEAFF
TRBJ2-1,TRBV5-6,few,NA,TGTGCCAGCAGCTTGTTTTCACCAACCGGGGAGCAGTTCTTC,CASSLFSPTGEQFF
TRBJ1-2,TRBV6-5,NA,NA,TGTGCCAGCACCCAGCCGGAGGGCCCCTATGGCTACACCTTC,CASTQPEGPYGYTF
TRBJ2-2,TRBV15,NA,NA,TGTGCCACCAGCAGAGGACGACAGGCGGTCACCGGGGAGCTGTTTTTT,CATSRGRQAVTGELFF
TRBJ1-4,TRBV5-1,NA,NA,TGCGCCAGCAGCGATAACCCCGGGGCCCAGGGGACTAATGAAAAACTGTTTTTT,CASSDNPGAQGTNEKLFF
TRBJ1-2,TRBV28,few,TRBD1,TGTGCCAGCAGTTTGGTTTACGACAGGGGATCCGATGGCTACACCTTC,CASSLVYDRGSDGYTF